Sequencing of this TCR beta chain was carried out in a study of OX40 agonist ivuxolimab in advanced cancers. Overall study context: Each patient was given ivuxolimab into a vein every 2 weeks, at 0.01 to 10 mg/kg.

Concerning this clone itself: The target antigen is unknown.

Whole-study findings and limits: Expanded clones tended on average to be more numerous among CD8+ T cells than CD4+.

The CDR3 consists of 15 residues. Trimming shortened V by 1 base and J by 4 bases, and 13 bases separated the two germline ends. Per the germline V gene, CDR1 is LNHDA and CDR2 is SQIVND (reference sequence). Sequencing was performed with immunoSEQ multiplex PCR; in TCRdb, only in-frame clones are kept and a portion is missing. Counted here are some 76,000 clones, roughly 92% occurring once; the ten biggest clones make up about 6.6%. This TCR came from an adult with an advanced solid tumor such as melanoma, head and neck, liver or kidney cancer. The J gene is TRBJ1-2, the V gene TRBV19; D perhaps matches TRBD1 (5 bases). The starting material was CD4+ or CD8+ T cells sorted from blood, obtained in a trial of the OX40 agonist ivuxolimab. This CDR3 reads CASSIAQSGGYGYTF. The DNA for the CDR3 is TGTGCCAGTAGTATAGCACAGTCGGGGGGCTATGGCTACACCTTC.